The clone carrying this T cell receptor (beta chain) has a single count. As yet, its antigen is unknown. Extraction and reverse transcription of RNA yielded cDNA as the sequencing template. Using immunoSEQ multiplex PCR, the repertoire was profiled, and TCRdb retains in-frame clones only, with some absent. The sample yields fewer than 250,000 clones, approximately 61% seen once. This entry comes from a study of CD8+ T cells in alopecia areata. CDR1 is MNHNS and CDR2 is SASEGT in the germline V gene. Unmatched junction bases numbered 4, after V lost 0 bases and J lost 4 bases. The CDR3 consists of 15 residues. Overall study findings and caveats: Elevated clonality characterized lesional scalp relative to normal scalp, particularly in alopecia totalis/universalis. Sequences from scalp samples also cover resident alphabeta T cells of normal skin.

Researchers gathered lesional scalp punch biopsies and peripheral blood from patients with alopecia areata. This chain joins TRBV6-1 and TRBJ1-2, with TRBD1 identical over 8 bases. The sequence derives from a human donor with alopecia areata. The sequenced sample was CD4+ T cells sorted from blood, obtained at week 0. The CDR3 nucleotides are TGTGCCAGCAGTGAAGCGGACAGGGTGGGCTATGGCTACACCTTC. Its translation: CASSEADRVGYGYTF.